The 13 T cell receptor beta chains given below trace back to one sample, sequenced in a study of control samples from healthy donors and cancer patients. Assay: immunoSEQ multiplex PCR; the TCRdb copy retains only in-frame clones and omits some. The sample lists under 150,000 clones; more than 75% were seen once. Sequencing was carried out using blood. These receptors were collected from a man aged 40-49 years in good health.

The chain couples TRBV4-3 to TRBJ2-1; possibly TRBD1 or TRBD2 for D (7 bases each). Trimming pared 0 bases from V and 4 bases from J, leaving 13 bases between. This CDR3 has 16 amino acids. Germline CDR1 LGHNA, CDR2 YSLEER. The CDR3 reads CASSQDGQGGYNEQFF. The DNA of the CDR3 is TGCGCCAGCAGCCAAGATGGGCAGGGGGGGTACAATGAGCAGTTCTTC.

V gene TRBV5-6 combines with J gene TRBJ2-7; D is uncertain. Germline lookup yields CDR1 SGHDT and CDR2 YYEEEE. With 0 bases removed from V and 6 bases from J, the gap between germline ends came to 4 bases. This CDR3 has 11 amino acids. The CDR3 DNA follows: TGTGCCAGCAGCTTGGAATCCGAGCAGTACTTC. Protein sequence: CASSLESEQYF.

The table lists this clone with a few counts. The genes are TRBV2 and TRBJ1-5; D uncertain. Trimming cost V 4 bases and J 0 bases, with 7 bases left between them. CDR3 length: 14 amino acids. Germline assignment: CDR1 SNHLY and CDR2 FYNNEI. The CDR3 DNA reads TGTGCCAGCAGTGCCGAATATAGCAATCAGCCCCAGCATTTT. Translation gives CASSAEYSNQPQHF.

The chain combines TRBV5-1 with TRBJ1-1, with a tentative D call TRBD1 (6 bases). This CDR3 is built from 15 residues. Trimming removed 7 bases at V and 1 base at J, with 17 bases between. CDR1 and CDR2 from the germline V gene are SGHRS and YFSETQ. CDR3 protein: CASATVRGTNTEAFF. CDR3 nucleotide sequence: TGCGCCAGCGCCACTGTTAGGGGGACGAACACTGAAGCTTTCTTT.

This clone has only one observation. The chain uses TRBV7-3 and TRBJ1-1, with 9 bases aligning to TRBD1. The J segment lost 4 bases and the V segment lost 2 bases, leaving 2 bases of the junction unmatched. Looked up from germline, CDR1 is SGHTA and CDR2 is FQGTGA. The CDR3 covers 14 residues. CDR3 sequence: CASSLGQGPTEAFF. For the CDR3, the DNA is TGTGCCAGCAGCTTAGGACAGGGGCCCACTGAAGCTTTCTTT.

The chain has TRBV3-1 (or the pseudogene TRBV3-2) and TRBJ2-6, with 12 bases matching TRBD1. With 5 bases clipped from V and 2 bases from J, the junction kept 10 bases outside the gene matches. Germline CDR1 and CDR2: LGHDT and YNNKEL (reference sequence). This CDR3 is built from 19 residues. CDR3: CASSAWGTGGGTGANVLTF. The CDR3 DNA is TGTGCCAGCAGCGCTTGGGGGACAGGGGGCGGAACTGGGGCCAACGTCCTGACTTTC.

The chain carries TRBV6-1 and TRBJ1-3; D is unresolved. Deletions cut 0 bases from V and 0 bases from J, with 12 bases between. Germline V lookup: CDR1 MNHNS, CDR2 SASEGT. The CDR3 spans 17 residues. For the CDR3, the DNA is TGTGCCAGCAGTGAAGCGGTGGGCGCGAGCTCTGGAAACACCATATATTTT. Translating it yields CASSEAVGASSGNTIYF.

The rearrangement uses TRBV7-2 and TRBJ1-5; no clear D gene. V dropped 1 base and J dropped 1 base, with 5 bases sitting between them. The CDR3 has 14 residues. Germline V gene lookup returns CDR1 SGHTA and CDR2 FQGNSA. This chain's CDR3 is CASSLEWSNQPQHF. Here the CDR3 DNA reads TGTGCCAGCAGCTTAGAATGGAGCAATCAGCCCCAGCATTTT.

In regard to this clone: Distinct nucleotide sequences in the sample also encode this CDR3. The CDR3 sequence is CASSDSAGGPDTQYF. The CDR3 region has the DNA TGTGCCAGCAGTGACTCTGCGGGGGGGCCAGATACGCAGTATTTT. The chain employs TRBV6-4 and TRBJ2-3, with 9 bases aligning to TRBD2. The CDR3 has 15 amino acids. V gave up 0 bases and J gave up 4 bases; unmatched junction bases: 2. The germline gives CDR1 MRHNA, CDR2 SNTAGT.

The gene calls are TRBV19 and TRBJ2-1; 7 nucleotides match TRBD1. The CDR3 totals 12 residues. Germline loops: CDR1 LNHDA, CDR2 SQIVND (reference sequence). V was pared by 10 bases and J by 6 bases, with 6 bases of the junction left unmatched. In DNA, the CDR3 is TGTGCCACCTGGTCAGGGGGCAATGAGCAGTTCTTC. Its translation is CATWSGGNEQFF.

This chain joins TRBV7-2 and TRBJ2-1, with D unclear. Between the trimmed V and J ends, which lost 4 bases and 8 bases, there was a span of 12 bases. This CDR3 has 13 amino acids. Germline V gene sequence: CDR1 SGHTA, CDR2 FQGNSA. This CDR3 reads CASSSRLGDEQFF. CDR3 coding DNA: TGTGCCAGCAGCTCTAGGTTAGGCGATGAGCAGTTCTTC.

For the CDR3, the DNA is TGTGCCAGCTCACCGACCCCTAATAACAATCAGCCCCAGCATTTT. Amino acid sequence: CASSPTPNNNQPQHF. The rearrangement links TRBV18 to TRBJ1-5; no clear D. The ends were cut back, 3 bases at V and 3 bases at J, with 12 bases in the middle. This CDR3 is 15 amino acids long. Looked up from germline, CDR1 is KGHSH and CDR2 is LQKENI.

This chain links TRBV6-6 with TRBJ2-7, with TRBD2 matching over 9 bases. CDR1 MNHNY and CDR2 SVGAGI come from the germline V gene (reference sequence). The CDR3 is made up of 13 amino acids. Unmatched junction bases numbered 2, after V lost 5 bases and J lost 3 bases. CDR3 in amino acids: CASSAGGSYEQYF. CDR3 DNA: TGTGCCAGCAGTGCGGGGGGGAGCTACGAGCAGTACTTC.